This T cell receptor beta chain is drawn from a study of T cells in Graves' hyperthyroidism and ophthalmopathy. Broader study findings: Stable hyperthyroidism was separated from ophthalmopathy by a model based on 13 V-J features. Most thyroid clonotypes with frequency above 0.001 were detected in blood.

This clonotype was seen ten or more times. Its antigen is unidentified. Amplified regions were TCR beta CDR3 sequences from RNA transcripts. A first-round RT-PCR of the TCR CDR3 used the HTBI primer set. Each CDR3 protein gets one entry after TCRdb re-called the multiplex PCR reads with MiXCR. Of about 760,000 distinct CDR3 sequences in the sample, approximately 36% were seen once. CDR1 is SGHDT and CDR2 is YYEEEE in the germline V gene. V gave up 0 bases and J gave up 2 bases, with 8 bases separating them. The CDR3 totals 14 residues. This rearrangement joins TRBV5-6 to TRBJ1-1, with D unresolved. This sequence was found in a woman in her thirties or forties with Graves' hyperthyroidism. The sequenced material came from blood. CDR3 in amino acids: CASSLGSFNTEAFF. CDR3 sequence (DNA): TGTGCCAGCAGCTTGGGCAGTTTTAACACTGAAGCTTTCTTT.